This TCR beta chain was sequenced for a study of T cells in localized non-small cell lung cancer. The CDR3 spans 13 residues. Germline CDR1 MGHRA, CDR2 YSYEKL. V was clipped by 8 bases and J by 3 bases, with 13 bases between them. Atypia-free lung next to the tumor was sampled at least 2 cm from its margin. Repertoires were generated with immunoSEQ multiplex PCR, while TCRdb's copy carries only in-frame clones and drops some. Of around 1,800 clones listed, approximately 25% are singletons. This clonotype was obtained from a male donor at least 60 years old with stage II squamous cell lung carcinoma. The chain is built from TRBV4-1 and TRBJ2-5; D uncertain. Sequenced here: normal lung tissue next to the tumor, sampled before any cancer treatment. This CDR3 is CASASPGEETQYF. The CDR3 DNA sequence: TGCGCCAGCGCAAGTCCTGGGGAAGAGACCCAGTACTTC.